This T cell receptor (beta chain) was documented in a study of T cell repertoires in cytomegalovirus infection. Study overall: Indicated by public TCR beta signatures were CMV infection and matching HLA type.

The germline V gene encodes CDR1 KGHDR and CDR2 SFDVKD. Trimming left V 0 bases short and J 7 bases short, with 6 bases between. The CDR3 is 13 amino acids. MiXCR, run by TCRdb on the reads, gives a single entry per CDR3 protein. The sample lists around 300,000 distinct CDR3 sequences, under 25% occurring once. This clonotype was seen only a few times. What it recognizes is unknown. Sequences were derived from cultured PBMCs, sampled from culture after CMV antigen stimulation. The chain links TRBV24-1 to TRBJ2-1, with D uncertain. The TCR originated in a human donor in good health (CMV status not recorded). Some clones in this sample may be carry-over from other donors' samples. The CDR3, as DNA: TGTGCCACCAGTGATTTGCAGAAAAATGAGCAGTTCTTC. Protein: CATSDLQKNEQFF.